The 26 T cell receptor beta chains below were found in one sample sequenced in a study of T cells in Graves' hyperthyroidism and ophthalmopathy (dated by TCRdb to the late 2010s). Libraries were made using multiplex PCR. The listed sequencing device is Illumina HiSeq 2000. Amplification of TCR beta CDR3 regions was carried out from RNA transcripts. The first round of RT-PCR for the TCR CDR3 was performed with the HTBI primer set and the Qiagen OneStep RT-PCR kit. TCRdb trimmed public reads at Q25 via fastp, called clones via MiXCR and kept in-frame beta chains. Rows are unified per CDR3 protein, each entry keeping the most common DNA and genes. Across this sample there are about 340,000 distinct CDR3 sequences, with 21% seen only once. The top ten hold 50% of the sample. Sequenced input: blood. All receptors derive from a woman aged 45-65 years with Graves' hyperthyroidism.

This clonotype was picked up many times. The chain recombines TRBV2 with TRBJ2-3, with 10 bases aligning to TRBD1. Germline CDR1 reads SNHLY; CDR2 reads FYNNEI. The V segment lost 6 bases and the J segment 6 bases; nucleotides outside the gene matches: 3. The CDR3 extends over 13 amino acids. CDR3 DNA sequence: TGTGCCAGCAGCCTGGACAGGGGGGATACGCAGTATTTT. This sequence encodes CASSLDRGDTQYF.

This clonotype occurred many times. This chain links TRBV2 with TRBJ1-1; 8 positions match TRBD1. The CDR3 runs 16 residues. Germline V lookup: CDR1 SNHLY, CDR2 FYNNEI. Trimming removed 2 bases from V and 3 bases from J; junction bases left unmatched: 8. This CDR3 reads CASSERGQGAYTEAFF. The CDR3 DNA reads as TGTGCCAGCAGTGAACGAGGGCAGGGGGCTTACACTGAAGCTTTCTTT.

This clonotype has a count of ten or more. The CDR3 here is CASSHRGSNEKLFF. The CDR3 DNA sequence: TGTGCCAGCAGCCACCGGGGGTCTAATGAAAAACTGTTTTTT. This rearrangement joins TRBV3-1 to TRBJ1-4, with D perhaps TRBD1 (5 bases). The CDR3 runs to 14 residues. Germline loops: CDR1 LGHDT, CDR2 YNNKEL (reference sequence). Trimming pared 3 bases from V and 3 bases from J, leaving 8 bases between.

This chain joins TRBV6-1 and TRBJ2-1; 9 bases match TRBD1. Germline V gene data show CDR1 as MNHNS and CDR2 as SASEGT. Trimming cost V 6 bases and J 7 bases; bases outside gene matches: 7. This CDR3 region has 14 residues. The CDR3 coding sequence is TGTGCCAGCAGGACTACCGGGACAGGGAATGAGCAGTTCTTC. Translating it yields CASRTTGTGNEQFF.

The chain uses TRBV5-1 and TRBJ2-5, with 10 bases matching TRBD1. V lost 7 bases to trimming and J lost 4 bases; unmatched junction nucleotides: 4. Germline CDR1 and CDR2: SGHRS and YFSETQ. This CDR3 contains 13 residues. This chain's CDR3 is CASARDRGETQYF. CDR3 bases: TGCGCCAGCGCCCGGGACAGGGGAGAGACCCAGTACTTC.

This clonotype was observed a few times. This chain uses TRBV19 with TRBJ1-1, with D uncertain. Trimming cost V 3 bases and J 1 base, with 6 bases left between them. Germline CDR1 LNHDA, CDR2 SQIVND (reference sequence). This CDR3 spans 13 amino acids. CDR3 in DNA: TGTGCCAGTAGTATCAAACGGAACACTGAAGCTTTCTTT. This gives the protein CASSIKRNTEAFF.

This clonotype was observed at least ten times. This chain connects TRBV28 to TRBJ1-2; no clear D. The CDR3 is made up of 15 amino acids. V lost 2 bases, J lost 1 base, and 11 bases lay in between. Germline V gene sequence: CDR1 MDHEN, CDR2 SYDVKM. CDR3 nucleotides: TGTGCCAGCAGTTTACAGGACGGCGGTAACTATGGCTACACCTTC. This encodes CASSLQDGGNYGYTF.

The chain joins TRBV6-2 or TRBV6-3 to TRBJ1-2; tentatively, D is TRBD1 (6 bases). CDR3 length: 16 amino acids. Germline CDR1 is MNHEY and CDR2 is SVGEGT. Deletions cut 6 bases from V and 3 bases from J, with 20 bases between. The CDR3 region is CASRLQTGGLDYGYTF. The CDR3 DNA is TGTGCCAGCAGACTACAGACCGGGGGCCTGGACTATGGCTACACCTTC.

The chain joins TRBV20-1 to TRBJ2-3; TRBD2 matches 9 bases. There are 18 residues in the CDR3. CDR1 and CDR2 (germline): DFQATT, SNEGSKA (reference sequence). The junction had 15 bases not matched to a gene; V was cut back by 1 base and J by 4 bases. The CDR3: CSARAYWASGTAADTQYF. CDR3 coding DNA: TGCAGTGCTAGAGCATATTGGGCTAGCGGGACGGCGGCAGATACGCAGTATTTT.

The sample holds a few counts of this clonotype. The CDR3 DNA reads TGTGCCAGCAGCGTACAGGACAGGGCCAAGACCCAGTACTTC. Encoded protein: CASSVQDRAKTQYF. The gene calls are TRBV9 and TRBJ2-5; 8 nucleotides agree with TRBD1. The J segment lost 6 bases and the V segment lost 1 base, leaving 5 bases of the junction unmatched. The CDR3 is 14 amino acids. CDR1 is SGDLS, CDR2 YYNGEE, per germline.

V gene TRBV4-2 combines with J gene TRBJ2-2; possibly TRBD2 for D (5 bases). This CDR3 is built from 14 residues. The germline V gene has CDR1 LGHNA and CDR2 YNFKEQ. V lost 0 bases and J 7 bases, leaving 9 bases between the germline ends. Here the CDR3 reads CASSQDFGVGELFF. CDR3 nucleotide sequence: TGTGCCAGCAGCCAAGATTTCGGGGTCGGGGAGCTGTTTTTT.

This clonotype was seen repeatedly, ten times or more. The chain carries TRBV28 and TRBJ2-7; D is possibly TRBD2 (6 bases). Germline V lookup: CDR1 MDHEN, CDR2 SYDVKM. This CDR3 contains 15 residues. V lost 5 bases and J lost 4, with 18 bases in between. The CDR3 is CASSLSGSGGYEQYF. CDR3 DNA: TGTGCCAGCAGTCTAAGCGGAAGTGGGGGGTACGAGCAGTACTTC.

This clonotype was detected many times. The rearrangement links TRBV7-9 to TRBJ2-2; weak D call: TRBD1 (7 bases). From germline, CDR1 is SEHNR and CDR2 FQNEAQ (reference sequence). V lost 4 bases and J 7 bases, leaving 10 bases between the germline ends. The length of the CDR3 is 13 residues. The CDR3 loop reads CASSSRGDGELFF. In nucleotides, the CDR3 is TGTGCCAGCAGCTCCAGGGGGGACGGGGAGCTGTTTTTT. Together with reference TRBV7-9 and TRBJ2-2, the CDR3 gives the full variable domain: DTGVSQNPRHKITKRGQNVTFRCDPISEHNRLYWYRQTLGQGPEFLTYFQNEAQLEKSRLLSDRFSAERPKGSFSTLEIQRTEQGDSAMYLCASSSRGDGELFFGEGSRLTVL.

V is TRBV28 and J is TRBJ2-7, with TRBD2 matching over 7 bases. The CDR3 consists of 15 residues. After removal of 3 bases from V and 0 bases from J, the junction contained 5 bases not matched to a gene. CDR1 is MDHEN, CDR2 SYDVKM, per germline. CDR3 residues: CASSLSSGSSYEQYF. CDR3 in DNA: TGTGCCAGCAGTTTGAGTAGCGGGTCCTCCTACGAGCAGTACTTC.

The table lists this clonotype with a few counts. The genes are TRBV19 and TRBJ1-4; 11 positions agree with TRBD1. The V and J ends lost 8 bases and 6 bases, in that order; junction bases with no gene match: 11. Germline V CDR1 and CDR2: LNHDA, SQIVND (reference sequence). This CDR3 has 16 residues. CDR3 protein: CASSKGQGDRHEKLFF. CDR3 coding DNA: TGTGCCAGTTCAAAGGGACAGGGGGATCGGCATGAAAAACTGTTTTTT.

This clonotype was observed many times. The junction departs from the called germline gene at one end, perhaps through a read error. The CDR3, as DNA: TGTGCCAGCAGCTTAGTTGGGACTAATTATGGCTACACCTTC. Its translation: CASSLVGTNYGYTF. The J gene is TRBJ1-2, the V gene TRBV7-3, with a possible D match to TRBD1 (5 bases). The CDR3 is 14 residues long. Germline CDR1 is SGHTA and CDR2 is FQGTGA.

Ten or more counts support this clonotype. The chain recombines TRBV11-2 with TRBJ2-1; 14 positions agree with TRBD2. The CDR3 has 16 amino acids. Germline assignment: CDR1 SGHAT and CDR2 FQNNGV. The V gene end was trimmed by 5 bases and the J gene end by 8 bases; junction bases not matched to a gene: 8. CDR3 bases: TGTGCCAGCAGCCCTGGGGTGACTAGCGGGAGGGATGAGCAGTTCTTC. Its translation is CASSPGVTSGRDEQFF.

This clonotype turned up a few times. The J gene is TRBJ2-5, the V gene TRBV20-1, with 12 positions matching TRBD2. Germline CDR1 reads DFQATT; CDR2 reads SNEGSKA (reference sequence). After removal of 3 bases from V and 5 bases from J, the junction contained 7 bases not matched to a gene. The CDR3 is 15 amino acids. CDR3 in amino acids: CSASPLAGGPETQYF. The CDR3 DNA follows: TGCAGTGCTAGCCCCCTAGCGGGGGGGCCCGAGACCCAGTACTTC.

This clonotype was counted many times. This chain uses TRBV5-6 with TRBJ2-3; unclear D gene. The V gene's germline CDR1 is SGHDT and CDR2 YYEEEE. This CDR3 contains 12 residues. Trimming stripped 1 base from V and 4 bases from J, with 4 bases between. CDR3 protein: CASSLPADTQYF. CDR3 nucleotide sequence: TGTGCCAGCAGCTTGCCGGCAGATACGCAGTATTTT.

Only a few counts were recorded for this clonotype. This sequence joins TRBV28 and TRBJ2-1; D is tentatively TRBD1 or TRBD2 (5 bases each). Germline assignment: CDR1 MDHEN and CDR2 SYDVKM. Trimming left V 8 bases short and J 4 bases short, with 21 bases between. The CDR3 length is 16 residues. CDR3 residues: CASLDRGPSNYNEQFF. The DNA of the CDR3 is TGTGCCAGCCTTGACCGGGGCCCCTCTAATTACAATGAGCAGTTCTTC.

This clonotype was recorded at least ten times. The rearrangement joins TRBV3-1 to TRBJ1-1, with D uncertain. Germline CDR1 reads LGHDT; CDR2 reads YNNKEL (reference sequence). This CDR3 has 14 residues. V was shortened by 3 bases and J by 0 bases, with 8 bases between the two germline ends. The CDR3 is CASSQYNLNTEAFF. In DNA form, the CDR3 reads TGTGCCAGCAGCCAGTATAACTTGAACACTGAAGCTTTCTTT.

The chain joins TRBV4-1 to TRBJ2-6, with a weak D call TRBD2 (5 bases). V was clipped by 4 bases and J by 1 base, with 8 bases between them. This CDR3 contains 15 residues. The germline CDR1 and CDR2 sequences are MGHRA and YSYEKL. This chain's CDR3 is CASSRLHSGANVLTF. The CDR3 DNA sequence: TGCGCCAGCAGCCGACTACATTCTGGGGCCAACGTCCTGACTTTC.

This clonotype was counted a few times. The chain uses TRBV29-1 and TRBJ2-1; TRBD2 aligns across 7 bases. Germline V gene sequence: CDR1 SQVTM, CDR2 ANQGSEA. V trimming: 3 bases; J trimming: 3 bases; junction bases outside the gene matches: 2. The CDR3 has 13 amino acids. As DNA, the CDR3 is TGCAGCGTTGAGGCTAGCGGCTACAATGAGCAGTTCTTC. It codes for CSVEASGYNEQFF.

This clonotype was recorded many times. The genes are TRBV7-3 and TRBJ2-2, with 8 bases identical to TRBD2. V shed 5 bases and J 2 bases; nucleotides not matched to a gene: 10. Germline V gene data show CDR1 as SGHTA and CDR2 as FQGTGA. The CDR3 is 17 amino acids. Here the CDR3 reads CASSAPGLAGNTGELFF. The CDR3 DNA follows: TGTGCCAGCAGCGCACCGGGGCTAGCGGGCAACACCGGGGAGCTGTTTTTT.

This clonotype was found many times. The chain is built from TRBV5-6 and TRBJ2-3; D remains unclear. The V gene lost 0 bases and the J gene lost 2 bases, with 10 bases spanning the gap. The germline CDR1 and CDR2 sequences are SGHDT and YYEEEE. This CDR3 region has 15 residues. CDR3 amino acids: CASSLVMGYTDTQYF. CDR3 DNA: TGTGCCAGCAGCTTGGTGATGGGTTACACAGATACGCAGTATTTT.

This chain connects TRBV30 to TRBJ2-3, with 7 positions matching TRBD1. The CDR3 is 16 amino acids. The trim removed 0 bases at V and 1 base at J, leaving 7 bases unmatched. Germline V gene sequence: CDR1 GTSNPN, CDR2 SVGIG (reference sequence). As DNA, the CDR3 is TGTGCCTGGAGTGTACCGACAGGGTTTGGCACAGATACGCAGTATTTT. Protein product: CAWSVPTGFGTDTQYF. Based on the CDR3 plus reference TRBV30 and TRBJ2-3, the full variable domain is SQTIHQWPATLVQPVGSPLSLECTVEGTSNPNLYWYRQAAGRGLQLLFYSVGIGQISSEVPQNLSASRPQDRQFILSSKKLLLSDSGFYLCAWSVPTGFGTDTQYFGPGTRLTVL.